The entry below gives a single TCR beta chain sequence along with its context. The assay was immunoSEQ multiplex PCR, and TCRdb's table has in-frame clones only and misses some. The sample consists of 300,000 to 400,000 clones, over 80% of them appearing once. This entry comes from a study of blood T cell repertoires in COVID-19. The CDR3 sequence is 13 residues long. Deletions cut 3 bases from V and 3 bases from J, with 9 bases between. J is TRBJ2-7 and V is TRBV12-3 or TRBV12-4; D call uncertain. This receptor was obtained from a man aged 25-45 years with COVID-19, enrolled during active disease. The sequenced sample consisted of peripheral blood. CDR3 sequence: CASSFEDLYEQYF. In DNA, the CDR3 is TGTGCCAGCAGTTTCGAGGATCTCTACGAGCAGTACTTC.